The 20 T cell receptor beta chains listed next were all sequenced from one sample in a study of read filtering for tumor transcriptome and immune sequencing. This library used around 0.4 ug RNA and molecular barcoded adaptors spanning alpha/delta and beta/gamma chains. TCRdb itself ran the reads through MiXCR, one entry per CDR3 protein. The profile shows some 15,000 distinct CDR3 sequences, around 21% of them singletons. Sequenced sample: a population of CD138-negative cells sorted from bone marrow. The receptor set was obtained from a donor at least 40 years old with multiple myeloma.

Only a few counts were recorded for this clonotype. The chain uses TRBV7-2 and TRBJ2-1; D is unclear. Germline V gives CDR1 SGHTA, CDR2 FQGNSA. CDR3 length equals 14 residues. Trimming removed 5 bases from V and 6 bases from J, with 14 bases in between. The CDR3 DNA reads as TGTGCCAGCAGCCCGACGGGTCTCCGCAATGAGCAGTTCTTC. Encoded protein: CASSPTGLRNEQFF.

This clonotype was seen only a few times. The chain uses TRBV11-2 and TRBJ2-5; D is undetermined. Germline assignment: CDR1 SGHAT and CDR2 FQNNGV. Deletions cut 2 bases from V and 2 bases from J, with 6 bases between. The CDR3 loop spans 13 amino acids. The CDR3: CASSLYPQETQYF. The CDR3 nucleotides are TGTGCCAGCAGCTTATACCCTCAAGAGACCCAGTACTTC.

Only a few counts were recorded for this clonotype. The chain uses TRBV12-3 or TRBV12-4 and TRBJ1-1, with D hard to call. Between the trimmed V and J ends, which lost 6 bases and 1 base, there was a span of 15 bases. CDR3 size: 15 residues. The CDR3 protein is CASSPYRAENTEAFF. In nucleotides, the CDR3 is TGTGCCAGCAGCCCGTACCGGGCCGAGAACACTGAAGCTTTCTTT.

This clonotype showed up just a few times. The CDR3 region has the DNA TGCGCCAGCAGCTTAGGCCCCCTTGGCCTCCAAGAGACCCAGTACTTC. Its protein is CASSLGPLGLQETQYF. V usage is TRBV5-1 and J usage is TRBJ2-5; D gene ambiguous. The CDR3 is made up of 16 amino acids. Per the germline V gene, CDR1 is SGHRS and CDR2 is YFSETQ. V lost 2 bases to trimming and J lost 1 base, with 15 bases between them.

This clonotype was picked up one time. This chain connects TRBV6-5 to TRBJ2-1, with D possibly matching TRBD2 (6 bases). Looked up from germline, CDR1 is MNHEY and CDR2 is SVGAGI. The germline V and J ends were trimmed by 6 bases and 4 bases, with 16 bases remaining between them. The CDR3 totals 15 residues. The CDR3 DNA is TGTGCCAGCAGCGTCCGGACTACCGTATACAATGAGCAGTTCTTC. This sequence encodes CASSVRTTVYNEQFF.

The chain combines TRBV20-1 with TRBJ1-5; TRBD1 aligns across 9 bases. V gave up 4 bases and J gave up 9 bases; unmatched junction bases: 7. CDR3 length equals 13 residues. Germline CDR1 and CDR2: DFQATT and SNEGSKA (reference sequence). The CDR3 DNA follows: TGCAGTGCTAAAGGGACAGGGTTTGCGCCCCAGCATTTT. Encoded protein: CSAKGTGFAPQHF.

This clonotype was counted between two and nine times. DNA for the CDR3: TGCAGCGTTGTGGCGGGACCTAGCACAGATACGCAGTATTTT. Its protein product is CSVVAGPSTDTQYF. J is TRBJ2-3 and V is TRBV29-1; D possibly corresponds to TRBD2 (6 bases). The germline V gene has CDR1 SQVTM and CDR2 ANQGSEA. The CDR3 consists of 14 residues. V dropped 4 bases and J dropped 0 bases, with 11 bases sitting between them.

The gene calls are TRBV5-1 and TRBJ2-5, with TRBD1 identical over 11 bases. Trimming cost V 4 bases and J 5 bases; bases outside gene matches: 10. The CDR3 has 16 amino acids. CDR1 and CDR2 from the germline V gene are SGHRS and YFSETQ. As DNA, the CDR3 is TGCGCCAGCAGCGACGGACAGGGGGCGTTTAGGGAGACCCAGTACTTC. Its translation is CASSDGQGAFRETQYF.

This clonotype showed up just a few times. V and J are TRBV6-5 and TRBJ2-7; D possibly matches TRBD1 or TRBD2 (5 bases each). The germline V and J ends were trimmed by 7 bases and 0 bases, with 13 bases remaining between them. The CDR3 runs 14 residues. CDR1 is MNHEY, CDR2 SVGAGI, per germline. The CDR3 region has the DNA TGTGCCAGCAAAGGGGCGGGTTACTCCTACGAGCAGTACTTC. As protein: CASKGAGYSYEQYF.

This clonotype showed up many times. This chain uses TRBV13 with TRBJ1-1; no clear D. CDR3 length: 14 amino acids. Trimming took 5 bases from V and 4 from J, leaving 14 bases between them. In germline, CDR1 is PRHDT, CDR2 FYEKMQ (reference sequence). The chain's CDR3 is CASSPGKGSTEAFF. CDR3 coding DNA: TGTGCCAGCAGCCCCGGTAAAGGTAGCACTGAAGCTTTCTTT.

This clonotype was seen a handful of times. This chain uses TRBV12-3 or TRBV12-4 with TRBJ2-1, with a tentative D call TRBD2 (5 bases). This CDR3 spans 15 amino acids. Trimming removed 4 bases at V and 0 bases at J, with 10 bases between. The CDR3, as DNA: TGTGCCAGCAGTTCAAGCGGCCTCTCCTACAATGAGCAGTTCTTC. It is translated as CASSSSGLSYNEQFF.

At least ten counts were recorded for this clonotype. The V and J genes are TRBV20-1 and TRBJ2-5; D not certain. Germline assignment: CDR1 DFQATT and CDR2 SNEGSKA (reference sequence). This CDR3 comprises 11 residues. Trimming removed 2 bases at V and 0 bases at J, with 1 base between. CDR3 sequence (DNA): TGCAGTGCTAGAAACCAAGAGACCCAGTACTTC. Encoded protein: CSARNQETQYF.

This clonotype occurred many times. The V gene is TRBV27, the J gene TRBJ1-1; a possible D gene is TRBD1 (5 bases). This CDR3 is built from 14 residues. Trimming removed 6 bases from V and 1 base from J, with 12 bases in between. Germline assignment: CDR1 MNHEY and CDR2 SMNVEV (reference sequence). CDR3 in amino acids: CASRGLDRNTEAFF. The CDR3 coding sequence is TGTGCCAGCAGGGGCCTAGACAGGAACACTGAAGCTTTCTTT.

This clonotype was seen repeatedly, ten times or more. V is TRBV11-3 and J is TRBJ2-3; the match to TRBD1 covers 8 bases. This CDR3 is 13 amino acids long. The germline V gene has CDR1 SGHNT and CDR2 YENEEA. The V and J ends lost 9 bases and 6 bases, in that order; junction bases with no gene match: 8. CDR3 coding DNA: TGTGCCAGTGGGGCAGGGGGCGTTGATACGCAGTATTTT. It translates to CASGAGGVDTQYF.

In this sample, this clonotype turned up a few times. This chain connects TRBV27 to TRBJ2-7; perhaps TRBD1 as D (5 bases). This CDR3 has 15 residues. Germline V gives CDR1 MNHEY, CDR2 SMNVEV (reference sequence). V dropped 1 base and J dropped 7 bases, with 17 bases sitting between them. The CDR3 region has the DNA TGTGCCAGCAGTTTATATGGGGCCAATACGAGGGAGCAGTACTTC. As protein: CASSLYGANTREQYF.

This clonotype appeared many times. The V call is TRBV4-1, the J call TRBJ2-3; D uncertain. CDR1 MGHRA and CDR2 YSYEKL come from the germline V gene. V was shortened by 3 bases and J by 6 bases, with 10 bases between the two germline ends. CDR3 length: 13 residues. CDR3 residues: CASSQGYIDTQYF. Written as DNA, the CDR3 is TGCGCCAGCAGCCAGGGTTATATTGATACGCAGTATTTT.

This clonotype was counted many times. The genes are TRBV11-2 and TRBJ1-1; tentative D call: TRBD1 (5 bases). Germline V gives CDR1 SGHAT, CDR2 FQNNGV. V lost 0 bases and J 8 bases, leaving 10 bases between the germline ends. The CDR3 spans 13 residues. CDR3 sequence: CASSLERGTEAFF. CDR3 in DNA: TGTGCCAGCAGCTTAGAACGGGGCACCGAAGCTTTCTTT.

This clonotype has only a few counts. The chain has TRBV7-2 and TRBJ2-3, with a weak D call TRBD2 (5 bases). V lost 5 bases and J 2 bases, leaving 14 bases between the germline ends. Per germline, CDR1 SGHTA and CDR2 FQGNSA. This CDR3 has 15 amino acids. The CDR3 sequence: CASSAGLLLTDTQYF. CDR3 in DNA: TGTGCCAGCAGCGCAGGACTCCTCCTCACAGATACGCAGTATTTT.

This rearrangement joins TRBV29-1 to TRBJ2-3; possible D gene TRBD2, 6 bases. Germline V gene sequence: CDR1 SQVTM, CDR2 ANQGSEA. Deletions cut 1 base from V and 4 bases from J, with 18 bases between. The CDR3 runs 16 residues. The CDR3 DNA follows: TGCAGCGTTGAAGGACTGGCGGGAAAGGTATCAGATACGCAGTATTTT. Protein: CSVEGLAGKVSDTQYF.

This clonotype occurred a few times. The chain couples TRBV12-3 or TRBV12-4 to TRBJ1-1, with D hard to call. This CDR3 is 15 amino acids long. V lost 0 bases and J lost 2, with 10 bases in between. DNA for the CDR3: TGTGCCAGCAGTTTAGCGCGAGGCACAAACACTGAAGCTTTCTTT. Residues: CASSLARGTNTEAFF.